These 15 T cell receptor beta chains were sequenced from one sample in a study of shared clonotypes between healthy human individuals. Clones were sequenced by immunoSEQ multiplex PCR, and TCRdb holds only the in-frame ones, with some missing. This sample has some 1,400,000 clones, with 96% found just once. Sequencing was carried out using naive CD4+ T cells sorted from blood. As to subset: CD45RA+ positively selected. These receptors were collected from a young man in good health.

Turning to this clone: The sample holds other DNA sequences that translate to the same CDR3. The V call is TRBV5-1, the J call TRBJ1-1, with 7 bases matching TRBD1. The CDR3 loop spans 15 amino acids. Trimming took 0 bases from V and 4 from J; bases not matched to a gene: 6. The germline gives CDR1 SGHRS, CDR2 YFSETQ. In DNA form, the CDR3 reads TGCGCCAGCAGCTTGGATCCAGGGGGGGTCACTGAAGCTTTCTTT. Translating gives CASSLDPGGVTEAFF.

The chain uses TRBV6-4 and TRBJ1-5; D remains ambiguous. Germline CDR1 is MRHNA and CDR2 is SNTAGT. Trimming removed 4 bases from V and 3 bases from J, with 13 bases in between. The CDR3 loop spans 15 amino acids. This chain's CDR3 is CASSAIPGNNQPQHF. CDR3 DNA: TGTGCCAGCAGTGCCATCCCGGGGAACAATCAGCCCCAGCATTTT.

V is TRBV19 and J is TRBJ2-2; D gene ambiguous. Trimming stripped 5 bases from V and 6 bases from J, with 10 bases between. CDR3 size: 13 residues. Germline V gene data show CDR1 as LNHDA and CDR2 as SQIVND (reference sequence). The CDR3, as DNA: TGTGCCAGTAGTGCCGGGCCTTCCGGGGAGCTGTTTTTT. It translates to CASSAGPSGELFF.

The V gene is TRBV18, the J gene TRBJ2-7; possibly TRBD1 or TRBD2 for D (5 bases each). Germline lookup yields CDR1 KGHSH and CDR2 LQKENI. The V end lost 6 bases, the J end lost 5 bases, and 17 bases lay between the germline ends. This CDR3 is built from 14 residues. In DNA form, the CDR3 reads TGTGCCAGCTCCCCCGATGGGGGAATCAACGAGCAGTACTTC. Its translation: CASSPDGGINEQYF.

The chain carries TRBV7-8 and TRBJ2-1; 7 bases match TRBD2. Germline loops: CDR1 SGHVS, CDR2 FQNEAQ. The CDR3 runs to 15 residues. With 5 bases clipped from V and 6 bases from J, the junction kept 10 bases outside the gene matches. The CDR3 here is CASSPWAGEGNEQFF. DNA for the CDR3: TGTGCCAGCAGCCCGTGGGCGGGAGAAGGCAATGAGCAGTTCTTC.

V usage is TRBV5-5 and J usage is TRBJ2-3; 8 bases agree with TRBD2. The CDR3 spans 16 residues. V gave up 4 bases and J gave up 2 bases; unmatched junction bases: 9. Germline CDR1 and CDR2: SGHKS and YYEKEE (reference sequence). The CDR3 DNA is TGTGCCAGCAGCAGAGAGCGGGAGAGATCCACAGATACGCAGTATTTT. It is translated as CASSRERERSTDTQYF.

This sequence joins TRBV18 and TRBJ2-7; the D gene could be TRBD1 or TRBD2 (5 bases each). V was pared by 5 bases and J by 0 bases, with 14 bases between. CDR1 and CDR2 from the germline V gene are KGHSH and LQKENI. CDR3 size: 15 residues. CDR3 sequence (DNA): TGTGCCAGCTCAAGCCGGGACGGCAACTCCTACGAGCAGTACTTC. Translation gives CASSSRDGNSYEQYF. The whole variable domain, remainder taken from reference TRBV18 and TRBJ2-7, is NAGVMQNPRHLVRRRGQEARLRCSPMKGHSHVYWYRQLPEEGLKFMVYLQKENIIDESGMPKERFSAEFPKEGPSILRIQQVVRGDSAAYFCASSSRDGNSYEQYFGPGTRLTVT.

The V gene is TRBV27, the J gene TRBJ2-7; D is possibly TRBD2 (5 bases). The germline CDR1 and CDR2 sequences are MNHEY and SMNVEV (reference sequence). Trimming took 5 bases from V and 6 from J, leaving 14 bases between them. CDR3 length: 13 amino acids. CDR3 amino acids: CASSPLPRGEQYF. Here the CDR3 DNA reads TGTGCCAGCAGTCCCCTACCTCGGGGCGAGCAGTACTTC.

The chain uses TRBV28 and TRBJ2-7; 11 bases map to TRBD2. Trimming took 6 bases from V and 4 from J; bases not matched to a gene: 5. Germline loops: CDR1 MDHEN, CDR2 SYDVKM. The CDR3 is 14 amino acids. This CDR3 reads CASSGGLAEYEQYF. The CDR3 coding sequence is TGTGCCAGCAGCGGGGGACTAGCGGAATACGAGCAGTACTTC.

The chain combines TRBV25-1 with TRBJ1-2; weak D call: TRBD1 (5 bases). The germline CDR1 and CDR2 sequences are MGHDK and SYGVNS. Trimming shortened V by 3 bases and J by 3 bases, and 11 bases separated the two germline ends. CDR3 length: 14 amino acids. The CDR3 sequence: CASSDVGGDYGYTF. CDR3 nucleotides: TGTGCCAGCAGTGACGTAGGAGGGGACTATGGCTACACCTTC.

About this clone itself: This CDR3 is also generated by other DNA sequences in the sample. This sequence joins TRBV5-1 and TRBJ2-5; no reliable D call. V lost 4 bases and J lost 1, with 8 bases in between. CDR1 SGHRS and CDR2 YFSETQ come from the germline V gene. The CDR3 contains 13 residues. CDR3 nucleotide sequence: TGCGCCAGCAGCATCGGAGTCCAAGAGACCCAGTACTTC. Residues: CASSIGVQETQYF.

The J gene is TRBJ1-2, the V gene TRBV5-1; 8 bases align to TRBD1. V dropped 4 bases and J dropped 7; count of bases not matched to a gene: 12. The CDR3 is 15 amino acids. CDR1 is SGHRS, CDR2 YFSETQ, per germline. For the CDR3, the DNA is TGCGCCAGCAGCACCTGGACAGGGCCCACCCTTGGCTACACCTTC. Translation: CASSTWTGPTLGYTF. Filled out from reference TRBV5-1 and TRBJ1-2, the complete variable domain reads KAGVTQTPRYLIKTRGQQVTLSCSPISGHRSVSWYQQTPGQGLQFLFEYFSETQRNKGNFPGRFSGRQFSNSRSEMNVSTLELGDSALYLCASSTWTGPTLGYTFGSGTRLTVV.

This clone was counted a few times. V gene TRBV14 combines with J gene TRBJ2-7; tentatively, D is TRBD2 (7 bases). V dropped 0 bases and J dropped 3 bases, with 15 bases sitting between them. Germline V gene sequence: CDR1 SGHDN, CDR2 FVKESK. The CDR3 spans 16 residues. The CDR3 is CASSQERGGSNYEQYF. Here the CDR3 DNA reads TGTGCCAGCAGCCAAGAAAGGGGGGGCAGCAACTACGAGCAGTACTTC. Looking up the rest from reference TRBV14 and TRBJ2-7 gives the full variable domain: EAGVTQFPSHSVIEKGQTVTLRCDPISGHDNLYWYRRVMGKEIKFLLHFVKESKQDESGMPNNRFLAERTGGTYSTLKVQPAELEDSGVYFCASSQERGGSNYEQYFGPGTRLTVT.

V and J are TRBV19 and TRBJ2-7; 7 bases map to TRBD2. V shed 4 bases and J 6 bases; nucleotides not matched to a gene: 12. The germline CDR1 and CDR2 sequences are LNHDA and SQIVND (reference sequence). The CDR3 extends over 15 amino acids. This CDR3 reads CASSNWGGREAEQYF. The CDR3 region has the DNA TGTGCCAGTAGTAATTGGGGCGGGAGAGAAGCCGAGCAGTACTTC.

The rearrangement links TRBV5-4 to TRBJ2-1; 12 positions agree with TRBD2. V gave up 4 bases and J gave up 3 bases; unmatched junction bases: 8. The CDR3 sequence is 17 residues long. Germline assignment: CDR1 SGHNT and CDR2 YYREEE (reference sequence). This chain's CDR3 is CASSPGASGRGYNEQFF. In DNA, the CDR3 is TGTGCCAGCAGCCCAGGAGCTAGCGGGAGGGGCTACAATGAGCAGTTCTTC.